This is a list of T cell receptor beta chains from one sample in a study of T cell repertoires in cytomegalovirus infection. TCRdb re-called the reads through MiXCR, storing one row per CDR3 protein. Of 200,000 to 300,000 distinct CDR3 sequences listed, approximately 9.2% are singletons. Sequenced sample: PBMCs. The receptor source for this set is a human donor in good health (CMV status not recorded). Some clones in this sample may be carry-over from other donors' samples. Each CDR3 is given with its conserved first and last residue. A D gene is named only where the DNA matches it firmly. Clone size is not always given. Where it is, it says once, few, many or a class for expanded clones.

J	D	V	size	CDR3	DNA
TRBJ1-3	TRBD1	TRBV12-3/TRBV12-4	many	CASRDRGLENGNTIYF	TGTGCCAGCAGGGACAGGGGTCTGGAGAATGGAAACACCATATATTTT
TRBJ1-1	NA	TRBV2	few	CASAPVTPEAFF	TGTGCCAGCGCGCCGGTAACCCCGGAAGCTTTCTTT
TRBJ2-5	NA	TRBV6-1	few	CASRSNMDQETQYF	TGTGCCAGCAGGTCGAACATGGACCAAGAGACCCAGTACTTC
TRBJ2-3	TRBD2	TRBV24-1	many	CATSDPIAGVRDTQYF	TGTGCCACCAGTGACCCCATCGCGGGGGTTAGAGATACGCAGTATTTT
TRBJ2-1	NA	TRBV5-4	once	CASSTGGTGLWQEQFF	TGTGCCAGCAGCACCGGTGGGACCGGACTTTGGCAGGAGCAGTTCTTC
TRBJ1-2	NA	TRBV6-1	many	CATLPVFPGYTF	TGTGCCACCCTTCCGGTCTTCCCTGGCTACACCTTC
TRBJ1-2	TRBD1	TRBV19	many	CASSKGTGGTFGYTF	TGTGCCAGTAGTAAAGGGACAGGGGGCACTTTTGGCTACACCTTC
TRBJ1-2	TRBD1	TRBV7-2	few	CASSLEGTVGYTF	TGTGCCAGCAGCTTAGAAGGGACAGTAGGCTACACCTTC
TRBJ2-7	TRBD1	TRBV7-9	many	CASSLQGNEQYF	TGTGCCAGCAGCCTACAGGGGAACGAGCAGTACTTC
TRBJ1-1	TRBD1	TRBV6-2/TRBV6-3	many	CASINPDRKNTEAFF	TGTGCCAGCATCAACCCGGACAGGAAAAACACTGAAGCTTTCTTT
TRBJ1-1	NA	TRBV7-2	many	CASSLDWEGWARAFF	TGTGCCAGCAGCTTAGATTGGGAGGGCTGGGCACGGGCTTTCTTT
TRBJ1-2	NA	TRBV7-2	many	CASSLDPAGGEMDGYTF	TGTGCCAGCAGCTTAGACCCGGCCGGGGGCGAGATGGATGGCTACACCTTC
TRBJ2-1	NA	TRBV19	NA	CASSLFQGLTNEQFF	TGTGCCAGTAGTTTGTTCCAGGGGCTTACGAATGAGCAGTTCTTC
TRBJ2-7	TRBD1	TRBV7-2	many	CASSFMGQDPTYEQYF	TGTGCCAGCAGCTTCATGGGACAGGACCCAACCTACGAGCAGTACTTC
TRBJ1-5	NA	TRBV7-2	many	CASSFQARQPQHF	TGTGCCAGCAGCTTTCAGGCCAGGCAGCCCCAGCATTTT
TRBJ2-5	TRBD2	TRBV7-2	many	CASSLGGLPYQETQYF	TGTGCCAGCAGCCTCGGGGGACTACCGTACCAAGAGACCCAGTACTTC
TRBJ1-4	NA	TRBV5-1	NA	CASSPRADSTNEKLFF	TGCGCCAGCAGTCCACGGGCGGACTCAACTAATGAAAAACTGTTTTTT
TRBJ2-5	TRBD1	TRBV7-2	many	CASSPPQGQGAKTQYF	TGTGCCAGCAGCCCCCCCCAGGGACAGGGGGCGAAGACCCAGTACTTC
TRBJ2-3	NA	TRBV7-2	many	CASRKGQQIPTDTQYF	TGTGCCAGCAGAAAAGGGCAGCAGATCCCTACAGATACGCAGTATTTT
TRBJ2-7	NA	TRBV7-2	many	CASSLAGDRPHYEQYF	TGTGCCAGCAGCTTAGCGGGGGACCGACCCCACTACGAGCAGTACTTC
TRBJ2-5	NA	TRBV7-2	many	CASSLSGIVETQYF	TGTGCCAGCAGCTTGTCAGGGATCGTAGAGACCCAGTACTTC
TRBJ1-1	NA	TRBV7-2	many	CASSKGGMNTEAFF	TGTGCCAGCAGCAAGGGAGGAATGAACACTGAAGCTTTCTTT
TRBJ1-5	NA	TRBV7-2	NA	CASSLGPQRSNQPQHF	TGTGCCAGCAGCTTGGGACCTCAAAGGAGCAATCAGCCCCAGCATTTT
TRBJ2-3	NA	TRBV7-6	many	CASSLTGVEFTDTQYF	TGTGCCAGCAGCCTTACCGGGGTCGAATTCACAGATACGCAGTATTTT
TRBJ1-3	NA	TRBV7-9	NA	CASSLDGSGNTIYF	TGTGCCAGCAGCTTAGACGGCTCTGGAAACACCATATATTTT
TRBJ1-4	NA	TRBV28	NA	CASSFWDITTNEKLFF	TGTGCCAGCAGTTTTTGGGACATAACAACTAATGAAAAACTGTTTTTT
TRBJ2-7	NA	TRBV15	many	CATSRASHPLASSYEQYF	TGTGCCACCAGCAGAGCCTCGCACCCTCTGGCCTCCTCCTACGAGCAGTACTTC
TRBJ2-7	TRBD2	TRBV4-1	few	CASSQATSIAGEASYEQYF	TGCGCCAGCAGCCAAGCTACCAGTATAGCGGGAGAGGCTTCCTACGAGCAGTACTTC
TRBJ1-6	NA	TRBV29-1	NA	CSVQRDYNSPLHF	TGCAGCGTTCAACGGGACTATAATTCACCCCTCCACTTT
TRBJ2-2	NA	TRBV14	many	CASSPLGGANTGELFF	TGTGCCAGCAGCCCCCTAGGGGGGGCCAACACCGGGGAGCTGTTTTTT
TRBJ1-2	NA	TRBV10-3	many	CAIKGETRTGANYGYTF	TGTGCCATCAAGGGGGAGACCCGGACCGGAGCTAACTATGGCTACACCTTC
TRBJ1-1	NA	TRBV28	few	CASSYAGLGATGRSEAFF	TGTGCCAGCAGTTATGCGGGGCTGGGGGCGACAGGTCGGTCTGAAGCTTTCTTT
TRBJ2-1	NA	TRBV7-2	many	CASRGAEYNEQFF	TGTGCCAGCCGGGGGGCTGAATACAATGAGCAGTTCTTC
TRBJ1-4	NA	TRBV7-9	NA	CASSLEVEREKLFF	TGTGCCAGCAGCTTAGAGGTAGAAAGAGAAAAACTGTTTTTT
TRBJ2-1	NA	TRBV12-3/TRBV12-4	NA	CASSPQGYNEQFF	TGTGCCAGCAGTCCACAGGGATACAATGAGCAGTTCTTC
TRBJ1-6	TRBD1	TRBV28	few	CASSRGSPPLHF	TGTGCCAGCAGCAGGGGGTCGCCACCCCTCCACTTT
TRBJ2-7	TRBD1	TRBV7-9	few	CASSRSPVGQDFYEQYF	TGTGCCAGCAGCCGTTCCCCAGTGGGACAGGACTTCTACGAGCAGTACTTC
TRBJ1-2	NA	TRBV6-2/TRBV6-3	once	CASSSGPAGIWF	TGTGCCAGCAGCTCAGGCCCGGCAGGGATTTGGTTC
TRBJ2-1	TRBD2	TRBV20-1	many	CSAPSGSGYNEQFF	TGCAGTGCGCCTAGCGGGAGTGGGTACAATGAGCAGTTCTTC
TRBJ2-7	NA	TRBV6-1	many	CASKDGGLYEQYF	TGTGCCAGCAAAGACGGGGGTCTCTACGAGCAGTACTTC
TRBJ1-1	NA	TRBV20-1	NA	CSTQKSVEAFF	TGCAGCACCCAAAAAAGTGTTGAAGCTTTCTTT
TRBJ1-1	NA	TRBV14	many	CASSSQGLRGNEAFF	TGTGCCAGCAGCAGCCAGGGATTAAGGGGGAATGAAGCTTTCTTT
TRBJ1-5	NA	TRBV7-2	many	CASSPQAGPNQPQHF	TGTGCCAGCAGCCCACAAGCAGGACCAAATCAGCCCCAGCATTTT
TRBJ1-1	NA	TRBV4-1	NA	CASSQDSAANTEAFF	TGCGCCAGCAGCCAAGATTCAGCAGCGAACACTGAAGCTTTCTTT
TRBJ2-1	NA	TRBV7-2	many	CASSGPTGRNEQFF	TGTGCCAGCAGCGGCCCGACAGGGAGGAATGAGCAGTTCTTC
TRBJ2-1	NA	TRBV7-6	many	CASSLRTFNNEQFF	TGTGCCAGCAGCTTGAGGACTTTCAACAATGAGCAGTTCTTC
TRBJ1-1	NA	TRBV28	many	CASSLFGFGTEAFF	TGTGCCAGCAGTTTATTTGGGTTTGGCACTGAAGCTTTCTTT
TRBJ2-7	TRBD1	TRBV28	many	CASGQGAAKQYF	TGTGCCAGCGGACAGGGGGCAGCCAAGCAGTACTTC
TRBJ2-7	NA	TRBV7-2	NA	CASSLGSDSPYEQYF	TGTGCCAGCAGCTTAGGCTCTGACAGTCCCTACGAGCAGTACTTC
TRBJ2-7	TRBD1	TRBV12-3/TRBV12-4	NA	CASSLAGQGGEQYF	TGTGCCAGCAGTTTAGCAGGACAGGGGGGCGAGCAGTACTTC
TRBJ1-3	NA	TRBV20-1	NA	CSAQKGNTIYF	TGCAGTGCGCAAAAGGGAAACACCATATATTTT
TRBJ2-3	NA	TRBV7-2	many	CASSLGGTVTDTQYF	TGTGCCAGCAGTCTAGGGGGGACAGTCACAGATACGCAGTATTTT
TRBJ1-2	NA	TRBV7-2	many	CASSVGRGAYGYTF	TGTGCCAGCAGCGTAGGCAGGGGTGCCTATGGCTACACCTTC
TRBJ2-3	NA	TRBV12-3/TRBV12-4	many	CASSPSEGQTDTQYF	TGTGCCAGCAGTCCTAGCGAGGGCCAAACAGATACGCAGTATTTT
TRBJ1-2	NA	TRBV20-1	many	CSAPSGLHYGYTF	TGCAGTGCCCCCTCCGGGCTTCACTATGGCTACACCTTC
TRBJ2-5	NA	TRBV28	NA	CASSFSRGFGETQYF	TGTGCCAGCAGTTTTTCGAGGGGGTTTGGGGAGACCCAGTACTTC
TRBJ2-7	NA	TRBV28	many	CASSLMIFRGSQEQYF	TGTGCCAGCAGTTTGATGATTTTTCGGGGTTCACAAGAGCAGTACTTC
TRBJ2-1	TRBD2	TRBV6-2/TRBV6-3	NA	CASSYLGLAMNEQFF	TGTGCCAGCAGTTATCTGGGACTAGCGATGAATGAGCAGTTCTTC
TRBJ1-5	TRBD1	TRBV7-9	many	CASSFGQGSNQPQHF	TGTGCCAGCAGCTTTGGACAGGGTAGCAATCAGCCCCAGCATTTT